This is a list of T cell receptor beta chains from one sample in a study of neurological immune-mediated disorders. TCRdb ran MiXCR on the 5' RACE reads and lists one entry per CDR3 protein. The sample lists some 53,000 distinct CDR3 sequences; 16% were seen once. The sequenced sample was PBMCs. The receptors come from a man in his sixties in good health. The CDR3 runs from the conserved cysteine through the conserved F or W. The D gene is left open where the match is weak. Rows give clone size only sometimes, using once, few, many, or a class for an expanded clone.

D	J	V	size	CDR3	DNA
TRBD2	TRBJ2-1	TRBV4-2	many	CASSQRLALDEQFF	TGTGCCAGCAGCCAGAGACTAGCGCTGGATGAGCAGTTCTTC
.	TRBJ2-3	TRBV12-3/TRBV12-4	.	CASSPGNGGTDTQYF	TGTGCCAGCAGTCCCGGGAATGGCGGCACAGATACGCAGTATTTT
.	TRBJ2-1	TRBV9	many	CATPPNEQFF	TGTGCCACGCCCCCCAATGAGCAGTTCTTC
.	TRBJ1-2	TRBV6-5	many	CASSSRRVTGDYGYTF	TGTGCCAGCAGTTCCCGGCGGGTAACTGGGGACTATGGCTACACCTTC
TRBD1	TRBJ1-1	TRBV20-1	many	CSAQGVSGYTEAFF	TGCAGTGCGCAGGGGGTATCGGGCTACACTGAAGCTTTCTTT
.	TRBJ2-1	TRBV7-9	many	CASSPSLGEQFF	TGTGCCAGCAGCCCCTCACTAGGAGAGCAGTTCTTC
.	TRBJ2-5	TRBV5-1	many	CASSLMAGQEETQYF	TGCGCCAGCAGCTTGATGGCAGGGCAGGAAGAGACCCAGTACTTC
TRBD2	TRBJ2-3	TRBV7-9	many	CASSAGTSGREF	TGTGCCAGCAGCGCCGGGACTAGCGGGAGGGAATTT
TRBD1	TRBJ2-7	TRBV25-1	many	CASSIQGSDEQYF	TGTGCCAGCAGTATACAGGGGTCAGACGAGCAGTACTTC
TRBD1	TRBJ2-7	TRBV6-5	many	CASSPGTAHEQYF	TGTGCCAGCAGTCCCGGGACAGCCCACGAGCAGTACTTC
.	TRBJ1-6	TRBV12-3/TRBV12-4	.	CASSFVSGLNSPLHF	TGTGCCAGCAGTTTCGTTTCGGGTCTAAATTCACCCCTCCACTTT
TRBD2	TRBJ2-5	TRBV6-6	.	CASRGATGGSQYF	TGTGCCAGCAGAGGGGCCACCGGGGGGTCCCAGTACTTC
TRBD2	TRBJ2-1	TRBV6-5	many	CASSANRGGGGRGAYNEQFF	TGTGCCAGCAGTGCCAACAGGGGAGGAGGCGGGAGGGGCGCCTACAATGAGCAGTTCTTC
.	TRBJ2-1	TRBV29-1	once	CSVQGGNEEFF	TGCAGCGTTCAGGGTGGGAATGAGGAGTTCTTC
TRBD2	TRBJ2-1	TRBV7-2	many	CASSPSTSGTAEQFF	TGTGCCAGCAGCCCAAGTACTAGCGGGACGGCTGAGCAGTTCTTC
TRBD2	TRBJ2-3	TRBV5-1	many	CASSSPEGRSGSTTDTQYF	TGCGCCAGCAGCTCACCCGAGGGTCGGAGCGGGAGCACGACAGATACGCAGTATTTT
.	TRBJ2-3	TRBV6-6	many	CASTGDSNTDTQYF	TGTGCCAGCACGGGCGACAGCAACACAGATACGCAGTATTTT
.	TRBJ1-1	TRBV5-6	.	CASSLPRAGNTEAFF	TGTGCCAGCAGCCTTCCGCGGGCAGGGAACACTGAAGCTTTCTTT
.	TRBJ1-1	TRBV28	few	CASSLEVSLNTEAFF	TGTGCCAGCAGTTTGGAGGTCTCTTTGAACACTGAAGCTTTCTTT
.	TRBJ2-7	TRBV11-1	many	CASSLAAFGEQYF	TGTGCCAGCAGCTTAGCGGCCTTCGGCGAGCAGTACTTC
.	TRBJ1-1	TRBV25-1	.	CASSDETVNTEAFF	TGTGCCAGCAGTGATGAGACGGTGAACACTGAAGCTTTCTTT
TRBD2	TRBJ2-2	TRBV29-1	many	CSVGASGTNTGELFF	TGCAGCGTTGGGGCTAGCGGGACTAACACCGGGGAGCTGTTTTTT
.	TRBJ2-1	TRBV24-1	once	CATRSRFLGNEQFF	TGTGCCACCCGAAGTAGGTTCTTGGGCAATGAGCAGTTCTTC
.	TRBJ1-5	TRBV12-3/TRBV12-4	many	CASSLTNSNQPQHF	TGTGCCAGCAGTTTAACCAATAGCAATCAGCCCCAGCATTTT
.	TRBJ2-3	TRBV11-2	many	CASSLETVADTQYF	TGTGCCAGCAGCTTAGAGACGGTCGCAGATACGCAGTATTTT
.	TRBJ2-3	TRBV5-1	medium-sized	CASTLRGRKDTQYF	TGCGCCAGCACCCTCAGGGGTCGGAAAGATACGCAGTATTTT
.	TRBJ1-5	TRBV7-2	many	CASSLAGWDDQPQHF	TGTGCCAGCAGCTTAGCAGGGTGGGATGATCAGCCCCAGCATTTT
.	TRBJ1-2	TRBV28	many	CASSPRTGFYGYTF	TGTGCCAGCAGTCCCCGGACGGGTTTTTATGGCTACACCTTC
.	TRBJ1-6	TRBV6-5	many	CASIPVQGYNSPLHF	TGTGCCAGCATCCCCGTACAGGGCTATAATTCACCCCTCCACTTT
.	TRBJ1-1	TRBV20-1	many	CSARTGRNTEAFF	TGCAGTGCTAGGACCGGCCGGAACACTGAAGCTTTCTTT